The 3 T cell receptor beta chains presented below share a single source sample, sequenced in a study of beta chain features in type 1 diabetes. General study points: A moderate, significant TCRB CDR3 shortening appeared in type 1 diabetes across four CD4+ subsets.

What was sequenced were expressed TCRB transcripts, since all of the isolated RNA had been reverse transcribed. Sequenced by immunoSEQ multiplex PCR; TCRdb stores in-frame clones only, minus some. The table has about 640,000 clones, 12% seen once. No antigen is known for these receptors. The sample consisted of naive CD4+ T cells from blood. These receptors originate from a man aged 30 to 45 with type 1 diabetes.

This clone was counted between two and nine times. This chain connects TRBV4-3 to TRBJ2-1; no reliable D call. Germline loops: CDR1 LGHNA, CDR2 YSLEER. The ends were cut back, 0 bases at V and 4 bases at J, with 10 bases in the middle. The CDR3 is 15 amino acids. The CDR3 DNA follows: TGCGCCAGCAGCCAAGATCTGGTCTCATACAATGAGCAGTTCTTC. Translation: CASSQDLVSYNEQFF.

In this sample, this clone turned up a few times. The chain uses TRBV27 and TRBJ2-7, with 8 bases matching TRBD2. The CDR3 extends over 15 amino acids. Germline assignment: CDR1 MNHEY and CDR2 SMNVEV (reference sequence). Losses at the gene ends were 6 bases for V and 0 bases for J; bases not matched to a gene: 7. For the CDR3, the DNA is TGTGCCAGCAGCCCGAAGAGCGGGAGCTCCTACGAGCAGTACTTC. Its protein product is CASSPKSGSSYEQYF.

This chain links TRBV13 with TRBJ2-7, with 7 bases aligning to TRBD1. V shed 6 bases, J shed 2 bases, and the junction held 10 bases outside the gene matches. There are 15 residues in the CDR3. Germline assignment: CDR1 PRHDT and CDR2 FYEKMQ (reference sequence). CDR3 sequence: CASSYRTGVTYEQYF. For the CDR3, the DNA is TGTGCCAGCAGTTATAGGACAGGAGTTACCTACGAGCAGTACTTC.